What follows are 24 T cell receptor beta chains derived from one specimen sequenced in a study of blood T cell repertoires in COVID-19. Generated by immunoSEQ multiplex PCR, the TCRdb table keeps only in-frame clones and is missing some. Counted here are about 400,000 clones, 89% occurring once; the ten biggest clones make up 1% to 1.5%. Sequencing input: peripheral blood. The receptors shown here come from a middle-aged man with acute or convalescent COVID-19.

J is TRBJ2-7 and V is TRBV18; maybe TRBD2 (6 bases). There are 16 residues in the CDR3. Trimming took 6 bases from V and 0 from J, leaving 18 bases between them. Looked up from germline, CDR1 is KGHSH and CDR2 is LQKENI. DNA of the CDR3: TGTGCCAGCTCGAATAACGGGGGAAGGAGCTCCTACGAGCAGTACTTC. It specifies CASSNNGGRSSYEQYF.

The chain couples TRBV9 to TRBJ2-7; the D gene is possibly TRBD2 (6 bases). Trimming stripped 3 bases from V and 0 bases from J, with 16 bases between. Germline values: CDR1 SGDLS, CDR2 YYNGEE. The CDR3 loop spans 16 amino acids. The CDR3: CASSEGGWASSYEQYF. CDR3 sequence (DNA): TGTGCCAGCAGCGAAGGAGGGTGGGCTAGCTCCTACGAGCAGTACTTC.

The J gene is TRBJ1-2, the V gene TRBV5-1, with a possible D match to TRBD1 (5 bases). Between the trimmed V and J ends, which lost 4 bases and 0 bases, there was a span of 13 bases. Germline loops: CDR1 SGHRS, CDR2 YFSETQ. The CDR3 length is 15 residues. In nucleotides, the CDR3 is TGCGCCAGCAGCAGCGAATCCAGGGCTAACTATGGCTACACCTTC. Its translation is CASSSESRANYGYTF.

This clone is medium-sized (0.01 to 0.1%) by share. The gene calls are TRBV6-1 and TRBJ2-7; 11 bases are a match to TRBD2. After removal of 0 bases from V and 2 bases from J, the junction contained 0 bases not matched to a gene. Germline V gene sequence: CDR1 MNHNS, CDR2 SASEGT. This CDR3 has 15 residues. CDR3 sequence reads: CASSEALAGAYEQYF. The CDR3 DNA is TGTGCCAGCAGTGAAGCACTAGCGGGAGCCTACGAGCAGTACTTC.

The chain couples TRBV6-1 to TRBJ1-1; unclear D gene. Trimming removed 4 bases at V and 0 bases at J, with 15 bases between. The CDR3 has 16 residues. Germline CDR1 is MNHNS and CDR2 is SASEGT. The CDR3 loop is CASSAEGSALNTEAFF. The CDR3 bases are TGTGCCAGCAGTGCCGAGGGCTCGGCGTTGAACACTGAAGCTTTCTTT.

This chain joins TRBV6-2 or TRBV6-3 and TRBJ2-5; 10 bases align to TRBD2. J gave up 4 bases and V 2 bases, and 4 bases lay outside the gene matches. Germline V gives CDR1 MNHEY, CDR2 SVGEGT. The CDR3 runs 15 residues. The CDR3 spells CASSYVTSGSETQYF. CDR3 in DNA: TGTGCCAGCAGTTACGTGACTAGCGGGTCAGAGACCCAGTACTTC.

This rearrangement joins TRBV7-2 to TRBJ1-2; no definite D call. Germline V lookup: CDR1 SGHTA, CDR2 FQGNSA. This CDR3 is built from 13 residues. V dropped 3 bases and J dropped 8 bases, with 13 bases sitting between them. Here the CDR3 reads CASSFGFGGGYTF. In nucleotides, the CDR3 is TGTGCCAGCAGCTTTGGGTTCGGCGGCGGCTACACCTTC.

The rearrangement links TRBV4-1 to TRBJ1-4, with D unresolved. CDR1 is MGHRA, CDR2 YSYEKL, per germline. The CDR3 is 16 amino acids. V dropped 4 bases and J dropped 0 bases, with 12 bases sitting between them. The CDR3 protein is CASSRPTRATNEKLFF. CDR3 in DNA: TGCGCCAGCAGCCGCCCGACACGTGCAACTAATGAAAAACTGTTTTTT.

The chain has TRBV11-1 and TRBJ2-5; D might be TRBD2 (6 bases). Trimming removed 5 bases from V and 5 bases from J, with 18 bases in between. This CDR3 has 15 residues. The germline V gene has CDR1 SGHAT and CDR2 FQDESV (reference sequence). The CDR3 loop reads CASSGRSGVRETQYF. The CDR3 nucleotides read TGTGCCAGCAGCGGCCGATCGGGGGTCAGGGAGACCCAGTACTTC.

This clone was recorded once. The rearrangement uses TRBV28 and TRBJ1-5; D gene uncertain. V lost 2 bases and J lost 1, with 12 bases in between. This CDR3 is 16 amino acids long. The germline V gene has CDR1 MDHEN and CDR2 SYDVKM. In DNA, the CDR3 is TGTGCCAGCAGTTTAGATTCCGGGTGGAGCAATCAGCCCCAGCATTTT. It codes for CASSLDSGWSNQPQHF.

The V gene is TRBV7-9, the J gene TRBJ2-1; 7 bases match TRBD2. CDR1 is SEHNR, CDR2 FQNEAQ, per germline (reference sequence). The CDR3 has 17 amino acids. Losses at the gene ends were 6 bases for V and 7 bases for J; bases not matched to a gene: 18. In nucleotides, the CDR3 is TGTGCCAGCAGTCCGTACACTAGCGCCTTAAAGGCGAATGAGCAGTTCTTC. Protein: CASSPYTSALKANEQFF.

The chain couples TRBV9 to TRBJ2-5, with no clear D. There are 13 residues in the CDR3. V lost 4 bases and J lost 2, with 9 bases in between. The germline gives CDR1 SGDLS, CDR2 YYNGEE. The CDR3 sequence is CASSPLGQETQYF. Written as DNA, the CDR3 is TGTGCCAGCAGCCCCCTCGGTCAAGAGACCCAGTACTTC. Together with reference TRBV9 and TRBJ2-5, the CDR3 gives the full variable domain: DSGVTQTPKHLITATGQRVTLRCSPRSGDLSVYWYQQSLDQGLQFLIQYYNGEERAKGNILERFSAQQFPDLHSELNLSSLELGDSALYFCASSPLGQETQYFGPGTRLLVL.

The genes are TRBV7-9 and TRBJ2-1; no definite D call. The CDR3 loop spans 16 amino acids. Trimming cost V 7 bases and J 0 bases, with 16 bases left between them. Germline lookup yields CDR1 SEHNR and CDR2 FQNEAQ (reference sequence). CDR3 amino acids: CASTSNRASSYNEQFF. The CDR3 region has the DNA TGTGCCAGCACCTCCAATCGAGCGAGCTCCTACAATGAGCAGTTCTTC.

This sequence joins TRBV28 and TRBJ1-2, with D uncertain. The CDR3 consists of 16 residues. V dropped 5 bases and J dropped 5 bases, with 21 bases sitting between them. The germline CDR1 and CDR2 sequences are MDHEN and SYDVKM. The CDR3: CASSPTEATRRYGYTF. CDR3 DNA sequence: TGTGCCAGCAGTCCGACCGAGGCCACCAGGAGGTATGGCTACACCTTC.

V is TRBV4-3 and J is TRBJ2-2, with 8 bases aligning to TRBD2. This CDR3 comprises 19 residues. CDR1 and CDR2 from the germline V gene are LGHNA and YSLEER. The V segment lost 0 bases and the J segment 4 bases; nucleotides outside the gene matches: 13. CDR3 loop: CASSQDRGSLAGFTGELFF. The CDR3 nucleotides are TGCGCCAGCAGCCAAGATCGAGGGTCGCTAGCGGGCTTCACCGGGGAGCTGTTTTTT.

The chain is built from TRBV18 and TRBJ2-5; 8 positions match TRBD1. Unmatched junction bases numbered 7, after V lost 0 bases and J lost 7 bases. CDR1 is KGHSH, CDR2 LQKENI, per germline. This CDR3 is 15 amino acids long. The CDR3 sequence is CASSPPWTGKGTQYF. As DNA, the CDR3 is TGTGCCAGCTCACCACCGTGGACAGGGAAGGGGACCCAGTACTTC.

The chain carries TRBV19 and TRBJ2-6; a weak D match, TRBD1 (5 bases). This CDR3 is 17 amino acids long. V lost 7 bases and J lost 1, with 17 bases in between. Per germline, CDR1 LNHDA and CDR2 SQIVND (reference sequence). As DNA, the CDR3 is TGTGCCAGTAACCCTACAGGCCCCGGGTCTGGGGCCAACGTCCTGACTTTC. It yields the protein CASNPTGPGSGANVLTF. The whole variable domain, remainder taken from reference TRBV19 and TRBJ2-6, is DGGITQSPKYLFRKEGQNVTLSCEQNLNHDAMYWYRQDPGQGLRLIYYSQIVNDFQKGDIAEGYSVSREKKESFPLTVTSAQKNPTAFYLCASNPTGPGSGANVLTFGAGSRLTVL.

The V gene is TRBV9, the J gene TRBJ1-1; no clear D. With 4 bases removed from V and 2 bases from J, the gap between germline ends came to 9 bases. Germline V gene sequence: CDR1 SGDLS, CDR2 YYNGEE. The CDR3 consists of 13 residues. The CDR3 loop is CASSPSVNTEAFF. The CDR3 DNA reads as TGTGCCAGCAGCCCATCGGTCAACACTGAAGCTTTCTTT.

The CDR3 is CASSRTGDDSPLHF. DNA for the CDR3: TGTGCCAGCTCACGGACGGGGGATGATTCACCCCTCCACTTT. This chain links TRBV18 with TRBJ1-6, with D possibly matching TRBD1 (5 bases). Germline CDR1 is KGHSH and CDR2 is LQKENI. V gave up 4 bases and J gave up 8 bases, with 12 bases separating them. This CDR3 comprises 14 residues.

This chain links TRBV29-1 with TRBJ2-1, with 7 nucleotides matching TRBD1. Germline trimming cut 6 bases from V and 2 bases from J; bases unmatched to any gene: 7. The CDR3 has 14 residues. Germline V gene lookup returns CDR1 SQVTM and CDR2 ANQGSEA. CDR3 amino acids: CSVTDRVTYNEQFF. The CDR3 DNA reads TGCAGCGTGACAGACAGGGTCACCTACAATGAGCAGTTCTTC.

This clone was counted a single time. This sequence joins TRBV7-8 and TRBJ1-1; D not certain. V lost 5 bases and J lost 0, with 16 bases in between. Germline CDR1 SGHVS, CDR2 FQNEAQ. This CDR3 region has 16 residues. The CDR3, as DNA: TGTGCCAGCAGCGTCACCGGGAGAATCATGAACACTGAAGCTTTCTTT. This encodes CASSVTGRIMNTEAFF. Combining the CDR3 with reference TRBV7-8 and TRBJ1-1 gives the whole variable domain GAGVSQSPRYKVAKRGQDVALRCDPISGHVSLFWYQQALGQGPEFLTYFQNEAQLDKSGLPSDRFFAERPEGSVSTLKIQRTQQEDSAVYLCASSVTGRIMNTEAFFGQGTRLTVV.

The rearrangement links TRBV7-3 to TRBJ1-6; D is unclear. V was cut by 5 bases and J by 0 bases, with 8 bases left in between. The CDR3 covers 15 residues. Germline V CDR1 and CDR2: SGHTA, FQGTGA. The CDR3 protein is CASSRRGSYNSPLHF. CDR3 coding DNA: TGTGCCAGCAGCCGCAGAGGCTCCTATAATTCACCCCTCCACTTT.

The chain uses TRBV9 and TRBJ2-3, with 9 bases fitting TRBD2. CDR3 length: 16 amino acids. Germline trimming cut 3 bases from V and 6 bases from J; bases unmatched to any gene: 11. Per germline, CDR1 SGDLS and CDR2 YYNGEE. CDR3 DNA: TGTGCCAGCAGCGCCACAGCGGGGGGCAGGCGGGATACGCAGTATTTT. This translates into CASSATAGGRRDTQYF.

This clone was observed a single time. The chain employs TRBV6-6 and TRBJ1-1; the D is unclear. Trimming left V 2 bases short and J 0 bases short, with 10 bases between. The CDR3 has 15 residues. CDR1 is MNHNY and CDR2 is SVGAGI in the germline V gene (reference sequence). CDR3 DNA: TGTGCCAGCAGTTACGCGGGTCAGATGAACACTGAAGCTTTCTTT. Protein sequence: CASSYAGQMNTEAFF.